The clone carrying this T cell receptor beta chain was detected only a few times. Its cognate antigen is unknown. The entry originates in a study of cytomegalovirus exposure and HLA in healthy donors. At the level of the study: Earlier sequencing of about 200 million T cells yielded approximately 120 million unique TCR beta sequences. The study's findings and limits: Researchers had no immune exposure information except CMV serostatus available. Common viral pathogens (according to a later analysis) appeared linked to several of the most significant clusters.

PCR employed 60 Vbeta and 13 Jbeta primers. TCRdb's table, derived via immunoSEQ multiplex PCR, lists solely in-frame clones and lacks some. The repertoire holds around 200,000 clones, with approximately 85% as singletons. V shed 2 bases and J shed 6 bases, with 16 bases lying between them. The CDR3 is made up of 15 amino acids. The germline CDR1 and CDR2 sequences are MNHEY and SVGAGI. The chain carries TRBV6-5 and TRBJ1-1; D call uncertain. Material for sequencing was PBMCs. The receptor comes from a woman between 18 and 29 years old in good health and CMV-seronegative. The chain's CDR3 is CASSYIGLRVAEAFF. CDR3 sequence (DNA): TGTGCCAGCAGTTACATTGGTTTGCGCGTCGCTGAAGCTTTCTTT.